This TCR beta chain was obtained from a study of OX40 agonist ivuxolimab in advanced cancers. TCRdb's table, derived via immunoSEQ multiplex PCR, lists solely in-frame clones and lacks some. The data show about 7,200 clones, 65% to 80% seen once. Germline V gene data show CDR1 as SEHNR and CDR2 as FQNEAQ (reference sequence). This CDR3 region has 16 residues. Trimming shortened V by 1 base and J by 1 base, and 10 bases separated the two germline ends. Here the sequenced sample was CD4+ or CD8+ T cells sorted from blood, taken in a trial of the OX40 agonist ivuxolimab. This clonotype originated in an adult with an advanced solid tumor such as melanoma, head and neck, liver or kidney cancer. The chain employs TRBV7-9 and TRBJ2-2; D gene unclear. The CDR3 loop reads CASSLGEQQNTGELFF. DNA of the CDR3: TGTGCCAGCAGCTTAGGCGAGCAACAGAACACCGGGGAGCTGTTTTTT.